This entry concerns a single T cell receptor beta chain. The entry originates in a study of control samples from healthy donors and cancer patients. This CDR3 comprises 14 residues. Trimming left V 3 bases short and J 2 bases short, with 9 bases between. CDR1 is SGHTA and CDR2 is FQGNSA in the germline V gene. Only in-frame clones appear in the TCRdb table, and some are missing; sequencing was by immunoSEQ multiplex PCR. The table has roughly 120,000 clones, 80% to 95% seen once. This TCR derives from a woman under 30 in good health. The gene calls are TRBV7-2 and TRBJ2-3; D remains unclear. Sequencing was performed on blood. This CDR3 is CASSFGLHTDTQYF. In nucleotides, the CDR3 is TGTGCCAGCAGCTTCGGGTTACACACAGATACGCAGTATTTT.